These 13 T cell receptor beta chains were all obtained from the same sample, sequenced in a study of T cell repertoires in cytomegalovirus infection (dated by TCRdb to between 2018 and 2020). The sample's treatment or condition label, in plain terms: in vitro stimulation with specific CMV peptide epitopes to enrich CMV-specific T cells. The listed sequencing device is Illumina HiSeq 1500. TCRdb took the public reads, trimmed them with fastp at Q25, ran MiXCR for clone calling and kept in-frame beta chains. One record per CDR3 amino acid sequence lists the most common genes and DNA. Present in this sample are hundreds of thousands of distinct CDR3 sequences, around a third of which were seen just once. The ten largest clones take up around a sixth of the sample. No antigens are known for them. The specimen was cultured PBMCs, collected from culture after CMV antigen stimulation. The receptors originated from a human donor in good health (CMV status not recorded). Some clones in this sample may be carry-over from other donors' samples.

This clonotype has a handful of counts. J is TRBJ2-2 and V is TRBV6-2 or TRBV6-3; D unclear. Trimming left V 6 bases short and J 8 bases short, with 10 bases between. The CDR3 spans 12 residues. Germline lookup yields CDR1 MNHEY and CDR2 SVGEGT. In nucleotides, the CDR3 is TGTGCCAGCAGCCCCGGGTGGGGGGAGCTGTTTTTT. Translating gives CASSPGWGELFF.

The chain couples TRBV11-2 to TRBJ2-7, with D tentatively TRBD1 or TRBD2 (7 bases each). The CDR3 is 16 amino acids. The V and J ends lost 2 bases and 4 bases respectively, with 18 bases between them. The germline V gene encodes CDR1 SGHAT and CDR2 FQNNGV. CDR3 DNA: TGTGCCAGCAGCTTAATAATTCAGGGGGGGAAATACGAGCAGTACTTC. It specifies CASSLIIQGGKYEQYF.

The CDR3 reads CASKRAHRGFYEQYF. The CDR3 nucleotides read TGTGCCAGTAAAAGGGCCCACAGGGGTTTCTACGAGCAGTACTTC. The chain couples TRBV19 to TRBJ2-7; TRBD1 agrees at 7 bases. The CDR3 length is 15 residues. J was trimmed by 3 bases and V by 7 bases; bases with no gene match: 12. Germline values: CDR1 LNHDA, CDR2 SQIVND (reference sequence).

This clonotype was seen only a few times. This chain joins TRBV2 and TRBJ2-1; possibly TRBD2 for D (6 bases). Germline V CDR1 and CDR2: SNHLY, FYNNEI. The length of the CDR3 is 12 residues. Trimming took 2 bases from V and 10 from J, leaving 9 bases between them. The CDR3 spells CASSETGVEQFF. CDR3 coding DNA: TGTGCCAGCAGTGAAACGGGGGTAGAGCAGTTCTTC. Together with reference TRBV2 and TRBJ2-1, the CDR3 gives the full variable domain: EPEVTQTPSHQVTQMGQEVILRCVPISNHLYFYWYRQILGQKVEFLVSFYNNEISEKSEIFDDQFSVERPDGSNFTLKIRSTKLEDSAMYFCASSETGVEQFFGPGTRLTVL.

V usage is TRBV3-1 and J usage is TRBJ1-6, with 9 nucleotides matching TRBD1. The CDR3 sequence is 16 residues long. Per germline, CDR1 LGHDT and CDR2 YNNKEL (reference sequence). J lost 8 bases, V lost 4 bases, and 9 bases had no gene match. CDR3 nucleotides: TGTGCCAGCAGCCGGATTCTAACAGGGGGCGATTCACCCCTCCACTTT. It translates to CASSRILTGGDSPLHF.

This clonotype has a handful of counts. The V call is TRBV5-4, the J call TRBJ1-6; TRBD1 might be the D (6 bases). Per germline, CDR1 SGHNT and CDR2 YYREEE (reference sequence). V lost 0 bases, J lost 9 bases, and 13 bases lay in between. The CDR3 is made up of 15 amino acids. The CDR3: CASSLDRTVSSPLHF. The CDR3 region has the DNA TGTGCCAGCAGCTTGGACCGGACAGTCAGTTCACCCCTCCACTTT.

V usage is TRBV6-2 or TRBV6-3 and J usage is TRBJ2-7; D perhaps matches TRBD2 (5 bases). The CDR3 runs to 15 residues. V lost 2 bases, J lost 0 bases, and 11 bases lay in between. Germline V CDR1 and CDR2: MNHEY, SVGEGT. The CDR3 reads CASSYGERSSYEQYF. The CDR3 nucleotides are TGTGCCAGCAGTTACGGGGAGCGGTCCTCCTACGAGCAGTACTTC.

The chain carries TRBV15 and TRBJ2-1, with 10 bases aligning to TRBD2. Germline loops: CDR1 LNHNV, CDR2 YYDKDF (reference sequence). CDR3 length equals 18 residues. The V and J ends lost 0 bases and 5 bases, in that order; junction bases with no gene match: 10. The CDR3 loop is CATSRDLWLAGVDNEQFF. DNA for the CDR3: TGTGCCACCAGCAGAGATCTCTGGCTAGCGGGAGTTGACAATGAGCAGTTCTTC.

In DNA, the CDR3 is TGCGCCAGCAGCAAAGACAGGGGGGGCACTGAAGCTTTCTTT. Protein: CASSKDRGGTEAFF. This chain connects TRBV5-1 to TRBJ1-1; 9 bases align to TRBD1. V gave up 4 bases and J gave up 4 bases; unmatched junction bases: 5. The germline V gene has CDR1 SGHRS and CDR2 YFSETQ. The CDR3 is made up of 14 amino acids.

This chain links TRBV11-2 with TRBJ2-1; 12 positions agree with TRBD2. Germline CDR1 is SGHAT and CDR2 is FQNNGV. V lost 5 bases, J lost 0 bases, and 11 bases stayed unmatched. The CDR3 loop spans 19 amino acids. Written as DNA, the CDR3 is TGTGCCAGCAGCCCGGGACTAGCGGGCCTCCAAGGCTCCTACAATGAGCAGTTCTTC. Amino acids: CASSPGLAGLQGSYNEQFF.

This clonotype came up many times. J is TRBJ2-2 and V is TRBV7-2; 10 positions match TRBD2. Germline CDR1 is SGHTA and CDR2 is FQGNSA. This CDR3 contains 15 residues. J was trimmed by 6 bases and V by 0 bases; bases with no gene match: 1. CDR3 residues: CASSLALAGAGELFF. CDR3 bases: TGTGCCAGCAGCTTAGCTCTAGCGGGAGCCGGGGAGCTGTTTTTT.

This chain links TRBV7-9 with TRBJ2-1; 8 bases line up with TRBD2. The CDR3 runs to 14 residues. Trimming removed 5 bases from V and 6 bases from J; junction bases left unmatched: 6. CDR1 and CDR2 (germline): SEHNR, FQNEAQ (reference sequence). CDR3 in amino acids: CASSGGLGGNEQFF. Written as DNA, the CDR3 is TGTGCCAGCAGCGGGGGACTAGGGGGCAATGAGCAGTTCTTC.

J is TRBJ1-1 and V is TRBV2; the D gene is possibly TRBD1 (6 bases). CDR1 SNHLY and CDR2 FYNNEI come from the germline V gene. The CDR3 has 13 amino acids. The V gene lost 2 bases and the J gene lost 10 bases, with 14 bases spanning the gap. CDR3 sequence (DNA): TGTGCCAGCAGTGAAATAAGAGAGGGGGGAGCTTTCTTT. Amino acid sequence: CASSEIREGGAFF.